This T cell receptor (beta chain) was captured by sequencing in a study of a mutant IDH1 vaccine in newly diagnosed glioma. Study-wide background: Vaccines were begun 4-6 weeks after radiotherapy alone, or with temozolomide cycles. Males made up 62.5% and females about 38% of treated patients, whose mean age was roughly 40 years. Patients had received radiotherapy, temozolomide, or both previously, most receiving both.

A word on this clone: Antigen specificity is unknown.

V was clipped by 6 bases and J by 6 bases; unmatched bases: 9. Germline CDR1 is MGHDK and CDR2 is SYGVNS. The CDR3 loop spans 14 amino acids. TCRdb's table, derived via immunoSEQ multiplex PCR, lists solely in-frame clones and lacks some. Of tens of thousands of clones listed, around 82% are singletons. Noted time point: week 5, during vaccination. Every single dose of the vaccine, 300 ug of mutant IDH1 20-mer peptide, came with topical imiquimod. General study points: Overall, just under 95% of patients had vaccine-induced immune responses.

The rearrangement uses TRBV25-1 and TRBJ2-3; 7 bases are shared with TRBD2. The origin of this receptor is a woman aged 18-29 years with glioma. Some clones in this sample may be carry-over from other donors' samples. Sequencing used PBMCs, obtained from a glioma patient whose treatment included an IDH1 peptide vaccine. The CDR3 DNA reads as TGTGCCAGCAGATCTAGCGGATGGGGGGATACGCAGTATTTT. It translates to CASRSSGWGDTQYF. The whole variable domain, remainder taken from reference TRBV25-1 and TRBJ2-3, is EADIYQTPRYLVIGTGKKITLECSQTMGHDKMYWYQQDPGMELHLIHYSYGVNSTEKGDLSSESTVSRIRTEHFPLTLESARPSHTSQYLCASRSSGWGDTQYFGPGTRLTVL.